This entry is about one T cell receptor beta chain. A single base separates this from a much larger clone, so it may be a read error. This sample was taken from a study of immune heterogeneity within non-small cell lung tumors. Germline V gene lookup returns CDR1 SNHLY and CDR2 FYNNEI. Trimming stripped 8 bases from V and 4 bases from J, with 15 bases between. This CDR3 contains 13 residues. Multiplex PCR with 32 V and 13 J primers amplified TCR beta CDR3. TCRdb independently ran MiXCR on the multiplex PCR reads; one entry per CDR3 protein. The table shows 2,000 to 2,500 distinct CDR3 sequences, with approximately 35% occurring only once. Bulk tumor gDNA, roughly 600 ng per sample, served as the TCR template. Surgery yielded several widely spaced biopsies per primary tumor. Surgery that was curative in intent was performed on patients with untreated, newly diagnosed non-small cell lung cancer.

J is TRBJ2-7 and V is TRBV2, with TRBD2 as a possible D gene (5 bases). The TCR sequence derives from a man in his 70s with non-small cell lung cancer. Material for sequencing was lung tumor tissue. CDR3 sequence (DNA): TGTGCCAGCGGCGGGCACCTGCCGTACGAGCAGTACTTC. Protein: CASGGHLPYEQYF.